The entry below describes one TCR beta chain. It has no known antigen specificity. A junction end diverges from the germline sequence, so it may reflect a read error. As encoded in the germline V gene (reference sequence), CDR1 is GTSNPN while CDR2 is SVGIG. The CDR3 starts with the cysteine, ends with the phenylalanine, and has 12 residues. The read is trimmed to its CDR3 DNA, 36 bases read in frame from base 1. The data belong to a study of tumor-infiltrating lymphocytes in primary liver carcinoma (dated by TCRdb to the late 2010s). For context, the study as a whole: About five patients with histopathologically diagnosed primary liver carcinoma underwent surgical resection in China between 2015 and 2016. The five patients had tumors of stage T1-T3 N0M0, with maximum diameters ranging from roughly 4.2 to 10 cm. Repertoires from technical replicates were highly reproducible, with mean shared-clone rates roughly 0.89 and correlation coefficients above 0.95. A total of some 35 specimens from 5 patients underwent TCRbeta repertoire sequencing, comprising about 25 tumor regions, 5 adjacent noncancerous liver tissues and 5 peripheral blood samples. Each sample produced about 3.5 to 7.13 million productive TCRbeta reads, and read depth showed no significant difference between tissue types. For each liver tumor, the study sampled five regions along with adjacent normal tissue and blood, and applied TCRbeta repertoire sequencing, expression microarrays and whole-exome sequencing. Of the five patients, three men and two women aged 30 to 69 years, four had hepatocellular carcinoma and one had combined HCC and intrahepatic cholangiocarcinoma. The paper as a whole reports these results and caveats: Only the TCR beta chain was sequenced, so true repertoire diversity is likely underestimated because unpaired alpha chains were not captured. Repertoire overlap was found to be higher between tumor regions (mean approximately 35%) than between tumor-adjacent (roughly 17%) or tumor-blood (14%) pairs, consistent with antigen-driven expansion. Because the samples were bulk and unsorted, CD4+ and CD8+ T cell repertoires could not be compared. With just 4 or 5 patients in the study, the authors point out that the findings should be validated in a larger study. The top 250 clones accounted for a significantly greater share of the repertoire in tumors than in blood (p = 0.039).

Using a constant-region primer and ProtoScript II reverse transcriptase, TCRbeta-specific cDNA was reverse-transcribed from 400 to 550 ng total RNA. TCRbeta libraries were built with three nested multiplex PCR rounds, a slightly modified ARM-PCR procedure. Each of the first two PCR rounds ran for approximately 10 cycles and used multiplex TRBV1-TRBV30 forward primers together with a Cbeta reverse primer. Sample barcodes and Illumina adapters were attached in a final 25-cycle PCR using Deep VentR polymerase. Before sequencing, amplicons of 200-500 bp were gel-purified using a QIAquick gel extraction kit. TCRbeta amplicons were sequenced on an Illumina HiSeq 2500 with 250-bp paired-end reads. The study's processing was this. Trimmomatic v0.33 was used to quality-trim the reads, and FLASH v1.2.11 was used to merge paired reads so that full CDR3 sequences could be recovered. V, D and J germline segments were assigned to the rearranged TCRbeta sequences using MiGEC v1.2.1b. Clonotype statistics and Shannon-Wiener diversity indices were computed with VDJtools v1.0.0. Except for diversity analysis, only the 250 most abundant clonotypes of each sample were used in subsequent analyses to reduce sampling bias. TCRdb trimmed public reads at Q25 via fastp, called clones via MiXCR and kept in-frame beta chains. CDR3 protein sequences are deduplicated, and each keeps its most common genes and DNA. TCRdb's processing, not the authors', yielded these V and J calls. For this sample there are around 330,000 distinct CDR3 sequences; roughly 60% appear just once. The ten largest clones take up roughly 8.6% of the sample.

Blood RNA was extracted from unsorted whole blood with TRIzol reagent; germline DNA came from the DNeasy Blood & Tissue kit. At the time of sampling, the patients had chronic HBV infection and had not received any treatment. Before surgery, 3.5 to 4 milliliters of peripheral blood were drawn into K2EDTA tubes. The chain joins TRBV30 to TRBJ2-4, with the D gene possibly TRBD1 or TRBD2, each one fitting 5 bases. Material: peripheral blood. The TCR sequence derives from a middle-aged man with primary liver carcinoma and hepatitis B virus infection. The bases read TGTGCGCTTTATAGGGGAGAAAACGTTCAGTACTTC. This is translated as CALYRGENVQYF.